The 13 T cell receptor beta chains below all came from one sample that was sequenced in a study of radiation and T cells in renal cell carcinoma. The repertoire was sequenced with immunoSEQ multiplex PCR; TCRdb's copy has only in-frame clones and lacks some. The data show roughly 80,000 clones, around 85% seen once. Time point here: blood 2 weeks post-SBRT. Stated treatment: 15 Gy SBRT to primary tumor, nephrectomy 4 weeks later. The material was blood, obtained from a patient whose treatment included radiotherapy and nephrectomy. All receptors come from a woman in her 50s with renal cell carcinoma.

This rearrangement joins TRBV19 to TRBJ2-1, with 10 bases that match TRBD2. Germline trimming cut 4 bases from V and 4 bases from J; bases unmatched to any gene: 10. The V gene's germline CDR1 is LNHDA and CDR2 SQIVND (reference sequence). This CDR3 contains 17 residues. CDR3 sequence (DNA): TGTGCCAGTAGTACATCCCCGGGTAGCGGGAGGTACAATGAGCAGTTCTTC. This translates into CASSTSPGSGRYNEQFF.

This chain joins TRBV7-9 and TRBJ2-7; 9 bases line up with TRBD1. With 3 bases clipped from V and 4 bases from J, the junction kept 7 bases outside the gene matches. CDR3 size: 15 residues. The germline CDR1 and CDR2 sequences are SEHNR and FQNEAQ (reference sequence). Written as DNA, the CDR3 is TGTGCCAGCAGCTTGGGGGGACAGGGAGTTTACGAGCAGTACTTC. Residues: CASSLGGQGVYEQYF.

This clone has just one count. The rearrangement joins TRBV7-2 to TRBJ2-3; 8 bases are a match to TRBD2. The V segment lost 4 bases and the J segment 4 bases; nucleotides outside the gene matches: 10. CDR3 length: 16 amino acids. Germline V lookup: CDR1 SGHTA, CDR2 FQGNSA. The CDR3 loop reads CASSSSSGSGADTQYF. The CDR3 nucleotides read TGTGCCAGCAGCTCTTCCAGCGGGAGCGGGGCAGATACGCAGTATTTT.

J is TRBJ2-6 and V is TRBV19; TRBD1 might be the D (5 bases). Trimming cost V 0 bases and J 4 bases, with 7 bases left between them. The CDR3 is 15 amino acids. CDR1 and CDR2 (germline): LNHDA, SQIVND (reference sequence). In nucleotides, the CDR3 is TGTGCCAGTAGTATAGACAGGGCCGGGGCCAACGTCCTGACTTTC. Its translation: CASSIDRAGANVLTF. Variable domain in full (rest from reference TRBV19 and TRBJ2-6): DGGITQSPKYLFRKEGQNVTLSCEQNLNHDAMYWYRQDPGQGLRLIYYSQIVNDFQKGDIAEGYSVSREKKESFPLTVTSAQKNPTAFYLCASSIDRAGANVLTFGAGSRLTVL.

This chain links TRBV4-3 with TRBJ1-4, with D perhaps matching TRBD1 (6 bases). Trimming took 0 bases from V and 4 from J, leaving 12 bases between them. The CDR3 is made up of 16 amino acids. The germline V gene has CDR1 LGHNA and CDR2 YSLEER. The CDR3 here is CASSQEPGQDNEKLFF. The CDR3 DNA reads as TGCGCCAGCAGCCAAGAACCGGGACAAGATAATGAAAAACTGTTTTTT.

The CDR3 spells CASSRTSGSGGADTQYF. CDR3 bases: TGTGCCAGCAGCCGGACTAGCGGGAGTGGGGGTGCAGATACGCAGTATTTT. The chain joins TRBV5-4 to TRBJ2-3, with 13 positions matching TRBD2. Germline V gives CDR1 SGHNT, CDR2 YYREEE (reference sequence). CDR3 length: 17 amino acids. Trimming removed 4 bases from V and 4 bases from J; junction bases left unmatched: 9.

J is TRBJ2-7 and V is TRBV9; 7 bases align to TRBD1. V lost 2 bases and J lost 2; bases outside the gene matches: 1. The germline CDR1 and CDR2 sequences are SGDLS and YYNGEE. CDR3 length: 13 amino acids. This CDR3 reads CASSVGTAYEQYF. The CDR3 bases are TGTGCCAGCAGCGTGGGGACAGCCTACGAGCAGTACTTC.

The chain combines TRBV11-3 with TRBJ2-7, with 7 bases that match TRBD1. This CDR3 comprises 15 residues. V lost 5 bases and J lost 2; bases outside the gene matches: 9. Germline V gene lookup returns CDR1 SGHNT and CDR2 YENEEA. The CDR3 nucleotides are TGTGCCAGCAGCCCAGGGGGACAGCAAGCCTACGAGCAGTACTTC. This gives the protein CASSPGGQQAYEQYF.

V usage is TRBV15 and J usage is TRBJ2-7, with D uncertain. CDR3 length: 15 residues. Looked up from germline, CDR1 is LNHNV and CDR2 is YYDKDF (reference sequence). V was shortened by 0 bases and J by 4 bases, with 13 bases between the two germline ends. The CDR3 DNA reads as TGTGCCACCAGCAGAGACGGCGGCTTAGGGTACGAGCAGTACTTC. It codes for CATSRDGGLGYEQYF.

J is TRBJ2-2 and V is TRBV9; D is perhaps TRBD1 (5 bases). The V gene lost 4 bases and the J gene lost 13 bases, with 17 bases spanning the gap. CDR3 size: 13 residues. CDR1 is SGDLS, CDR2 YYNGEE, per germline. CDR3 region: CASSPQGRAGLFF. DNA for the CDR3: TGTGCCAGCAGCCCTCAGGGCAGGGCAGGGCTGTTTTTT.

This sequence joins TRBV30 and TRBJ1-2, with D hard to call. Germline V CDR1 and CDR2: GTSNPN, SVGIG (reference sequence). The CDR3 runs to 13 residues. The V gene lost 4 bases and the J gene lost 0 bases, with 9 bases spanning the gap. DNA of the CDR3: TGTGCCTGGAAAAGAGGACCTAACTATGGCTACACCTTC. Translated: CAWKRGPNYGYTF.

The chain carries TRBV19 and TRBJ1-5, with D unclear. Germline CDR1 reads LNHDA; CDR2 reads SQIVND (reference sequence). The CDR3 consists of 14 residues. Trimming stripped 9 bases from V and 1 base from J, with 13 bases between. CDR3 coding DNA: TGTGCCAGCTACCTCATGGGGAGCAATCAGCCCCAGCATTTT. Its translation: CASYLMGSNQPQHF.

The CDR3: CASSARERETGELFF. The CDR3 bases are TGTGCCAGCAGCGCCCGGGAGCGGGAGACCGGGGAGCTGTTTTTT. This sequence joins TRBV6-1 and TRBJ2-2; 8 bases agree with TRBD2. This CDR3 has 15 amino acids. Germline values: CDR1 MNHNS, CDR2 SASEGT. With V trimmed by 6 bases and J by 5 bases, 8 bases remained unmatched.